This is a list of T cell receptor beta chains from one sample in a study of blood T cell repertoires in COVID-19. Profiling relied on immunoSEQ multiplex PCR, and the TCRdb table lists in-frame clones only, not all of them. This sample yields more than 350,000 clones, of which about 88% are seen a single time; approximately 1.5% belongs to the top ten. The material sequenced was PBMCs or T cells enriched from blood (not recorded which). The receptors here all came from a woman younger than 30 who had been exposed to COVID-19. Each CDR3 is given with its conserved first and last residue. The D gene is left open where the match is weak. The size of a clone is reported for some rows only, either as once, few or many, or as a class for expanded clones.

v_gene	d_gene	j_gene	abundance	CDR3nt	CDR3aa
TRBV20-1	TRBD2	TRBJ2-7	-	TGCAGTTCTATAGCGGGCTACGAGCAGTACTTC	CSSIAGYEQYF
TRBV5-4	TRBD1	TRBJ2-7	-	TGTGCCAGCAGGGAAGGGACAGGAATTCCCTACGAGCAGTACTTC	CASREGTGIPYEQYF
TRBV6-2/TRBV6-3	TRBD2	TRBJ2-3	-	TGTGCCAGCAGTCTAGCGGGGGGCCTCACAGATACGCAGTATTTT	CASSLAGGLTDTQYF
TRBV18	TRBD1	TRBJ2-7	-	TGTGCCAGCTCACCTGGGACAGGGAACGAGCAGTACTTC	CASSPGTGNEQYF
TRBV9	-	TRBJ2-2	-	TGTGCCAGCAGTCCACAGGGGAACACCGGGGAGCTGTTTTTT	CASSPQGNTGELFF
TRBV3-1/TRBV3-2	TRBD1	TRBJ2-3	-	TGTGCCAGCAGCCAGACGGACAGGGGTACGTCCACAGATACGCAGTATTTT	CASSQTDRGTSTDTQYF
TRBV10-3	TRBD1	TRBJ2-5	-	TGTGCCATCAGCGCTGGACAGGGGAGAGGAAGAGAGACCCAGTACTTC	CAISAGQGRGRETQYF
TRBV15	-	TRBJ2-1	-	TGTGCCACCAAAAAGCCCCCTCAGGGGTCCTACAATGAGCAGTTCTTC	CATKKPPQGSYNEQFF
TRBV18	-	TRBJ2-5	once	TGTGCCAGCTCACCCATTCAGACTCCAGAGACCCAGTACTTC	CASSPIQTPETQYF
TRBV28	-	TRBJ1-1	-	TGTGCCACCACAGCCCTAAACACTGAAGCTTTCTTT	CATTALNTEAFF
TRBV12-3/TRBV12-4	-	TRBJ1-1	many	TGTGCCAGCAGTTTAACAGGACGACCTGAAGCTTTCTTT	CASSLTGRPEAFF
TRBV15	-	TRBJ2-3	-	TGTGCCACCAGCAGAGTAACAGGGACAGATACGCAGTATTTT	CATSRVTGTDTQYF
TRBV7-9	-	TRBJ2-7	-	TGTGCCAGCAGCTTAATCTTGGCGGGGGCGTACGAGCAGTACTTC	CASSLILAGAYEQYF
TRBV4-3	TRBD1	TRBJ1-2	-	TGCGCCAGCAGCCCAGGGGACAGAGTAGTCTATGGCTACACCTTC	CASSPGDRVVYGYTF
TRBV18	-	TRBJ1-5	once	TGTGCCAGCTCACCAAATAATCCACAGGGATATAGCAATCAGCCCCAGCATTTT	CASSPNNPQGYSNQPQHF
TRBV4-2	-	TRBJ2-3	once	TGTGCCAGCAGCCAAGTGCTGGGGGGGCGCACAGATACGCAGTATTTT	CASSQVLGGRTDTQYF
TRBV5-8	TRBD2	TRBJ2-5	-	TGTGCCAGCAGCTTTGGACTAGCGGGGGCCAAGACCCAGTACTTC	CASSFGLAGAKTQYF
TRBV28	TRBD1	TRBJ1-2	once	TGTGCCAGCAGTTTTCCCTGGGGACAGGGTTCTGCCGCTAACTATGGCTACACCTTC	CASSFPWGQGSAANYGYTF
TRBV7-8	-	TRBJ2-1	-	TGTGCCAGCAGCCCGGACATCGATGAGCAGTTCTTC	CASSPDIDEQFF
TRBV30	-	TRBJ1-3	-	TGTGCCTGGAGTGCACAGGCAAGTTCTGGAAACACCATATATTTT	CAWSAQASSGNTIYF
TRBV10-3	TRBD2	TRBJ2-1	-	TGTGCCATCAGTGAGGGGACTAGCGGGGGACTTTTGATAAGCTCCTACAATGAGCAGTTCTTC	CAISEGTSGGLLISSYNEQFF
TRBV9	TRBD2	TRBJ2-3	-	TGTGCCAGCAGCTTACTAGCGGGGGAGGGCAGTACGCAGTATTTT	CASSLLAGEGSTQYF
TRBV16	-	TRBJ1-1	-	TGTGCCAGCAGCCAATATCCCTCAAGTCAGGGCCACACTGAAGCTTTCTTT	CASSQYPSSQGHTEAFF
TRBV7-9	TRBD2	TRBJ2-7	-	TGTGCCAGCAGCCAACTAGCGGTACGGGGCGAGCAGTACTTC	CASSQLAVRGEQYF
TRBV7-9	-	TRBJ2-1	-	TGTGCCAGCAGCTTGAGTTCTCTTGAGCAGTTCTTC	CASSLSSLEQFF
TRBV3-1/TRBV3-2	-	TRBJ1-1	-	TGTGCCAGCAGCCAGGTCTCAGGGTTAGAAGCTTTCTTT	CASSQVSGLEAFF
TRBV4-3	-	TRBJ1-2	-	TGCGCCAGCAGCCAAGACGGACAGTTCTATGGCTACACCTTC	CASSQDGQFYGYTF
TRBV5-1	-	TRBJ2-7	-	TGCGCCAGCAGCTTAAGAGCCGACAGCTCCTACGAGCAGTACTTC	CASSLRADSSYEQYF
TRBV20-1	TRBD1	TRBJ2-3	once	TGCAGTGCTAGTTTGGCCCGACAGGGAAGCACAGATACGCAGTATTTT	CSASLARQGSTDTQYF
TRBV11-3	TRBD1	TRBJ2-1	-	TGTGCCAGCAGCTCAGGACAGGGGTCCTACAATGAGCAGTTCTTC	CASSSGQGSYNEQFF
TRBV28	TRBD1	TRBJ1-3	-	TGTGCCAGCAGTCCAGGGACAGCTAGCTCTGGAAACACCATATATTTT	CASSPGTASSGNTIYF
TRBV7-2	-	TRBJ2-1	-	TGTGCCAGCAGCCAGCGAACCGGGACTCCGACAAGCTCCTACAATGAGCAGTTCTTC	CASSQRTGTPTSSYNEQFF
TRBV19	-	TRBJ1-4	-	TGTGCCAGTAGTATAGCCGGGACATCGGGGGAAAAACTGTTTTTT	CASSIAGTSGEKLFF
TRBV6-2/TRBV6-3	TRBD2	TRBJ2-7	-	TGTGCCAGCAGTTACTATGGGACTAGCGGGTACGAGCAGTACTTC	CASSYYGTSGYEQYF
TRBV6-5	TRBD1	TRBJ2-2	-	TGTGCCAGCAGTCTCGGACAGGGCCACACCGGGGAGCTGTTTTTT	CASSLGQGHTGELFF
TRBV29-1	-	TRBJ1-1	-	TGCAGCGTTGTAAGCAGGGTTGACACTGAAGCTTTCTTT	CSVVSRVDTEAFF
TRBV15	TRBD1	TRBJ1-1	few	TGTGCCACCAGCAGGGACAGGGGGCCCACTGAAGCTTTCTTT	CATSRDRGPTEAFF